This is a list of T cell receptor beta chains from one sample in a study of metastatic and nonmetastatic thyroid tumors. TCRdb re-clonotyped the PCR reads via MiXCR. There are around 50,000 clones in the sample; roughly 30% occur only once, and 15% lies in the top ten. Sequencing was carried out using blood. Receptors originate from a female donor with papillary thyroid cancer or a benign thyroid nodule (not recorded which). Some clones in this sample may be carry-over from other donors' samples. Each CDR3 is given with its conserved first and last residue. The D gene is left open where the match is weak. A row's size may be missing; if present it is once, few, many or a size class.

j_gene | abundance | d_gene | len | v_gene | CDR3aa | CDR3nt
TRBJ2-1 | . | TRBD2 | 14 | TRBV5-1 | CASSREGLGDEQFF | TGCGCCAGCTCCCGGGAGGGGCTTGGGGATGAGCAGTTCTTC
TRBJ2-3 | . | . | 11 | TRBV11-1 | CASRFTDTQYF | TGTGCCAGCAGATTCACAGATACGCAGTATTTT
TRBJ2-3 | few | TRBD1 | 14 | TRBV6-1 | CASSPRQGRDTQYF | TGTGCCAGCAGTCCCCGACAGGGGAGAGATACGCAGTATTTT
TRBJ2-2 | . | . | 12 | TRBV7-3 | CASSPRGGELFF | TGTGCCAGCAGCCCGAGGGGCGGGGAGCTGTTTTTT
TRBJ1-1 | few | . | 12 | TRBV28 | CATKQGETEAFF | TGTGCCACCAAACAGGGAGAAACTGAAGCTTTCTTT
TRBJ2-3 | . | TRBD1 | 13 | TRBV20-1 | CSAPGQGRDTQYF | TGCAGTGCTCCGGGACAGGGCCGTGATACGCAGTATTTT
TRBJ2-5 | . | . | 13 | TRBV11-2 | CASSLFSQETQYF | TGTGCCAGCAGCTTATTCAGCCAAGAGACCCAGTACTTC
TRBJ2-1 | few | TRBD2 | 15 | TRBV19 | CASGLAGSSYNEQFF | TGTGCCAGTGGGTTAGCGGGAAGCTCCTACAATGAGCAGTTCTTC
TRBJ2-7 | . | TRBD1 | 13 | TRBV5-1 | CASSFRQGYEQYF | TGCGCCAGCAGCTTCCGACAGGGCTACGAGCAGTACTTC
TRBJ1-2 | few | . | 13 | TRBV6-1 | CASSETWSYGYTF | TGTGCCAGCAGTGAAACGTGGAGCTATGGCTACACCTTC
TRBJ1-1 | . | . | 13 | TRBV7-3 | CASRGAGNTEAFF | TGTGCCAGCAGGGGGGCGGGGAACACTGAAGCTTTCTTT
TRBJ2-3 | . | . | 15 | TRBV6-1 | CAGSSGTSSTDTQYF | TGTGCCGGCAGTTCCGGGACCTCTAGCACAGATACGCAGTATTTT
TRBJ1-3 | . | . | 16 | TRBV19 | CASSIVDISSGNTIYF | TGTGCCAGTAGTATTGTGGACATATCCTCTGGAAACACCATATATTTT
TRBJ1-3 | . | . | 15 | TRBV6-1 | CASINGEFSGNTIYF | TGTGCCAGCATCAACGGAGAGTTTTCTGGAAACACCATATATTTT
TRBJ1-2 | few | TRBD1 | 18 | TRBV2 | CASTPLRGQGIPSYGYTF | TGTGCCAGCACACCCTTACGGGGACAGGGTATTCCTTCATATGGCTACACCTTC
TRBJ2-1 | few | TRBD1 | 17 | TRBV11-2 | CASSLGSRGRGYNEQFF | TGTGCCAGCAGCTTAGGATCCAGGGGGCGAGGGTACAATGAGCAGTTCTTC
TRBJ2-2 | . | TRBD2 | 18 | TRBV11-2 | CASSTRTSGGWGTGELFF | TGTGCCAGCAGCACCCGGACTAGCGGGGGGTGGGGGACCGGGGAGCTGTTTTTT
TRBJ2-4 | many | . | 13 | TRBV12-3/TRBV12-4 | CASSLIAKNIQYF | TGTGCCAGCAGTTTGATAGCCAAAAACATTCAGTACTTC
TRBJ1-6 | few | TRBD1 | 19 | TRBV28 | CASSNRDRDPSSYNSPLHF | TGTGCCAGCAGTAACCGGGACAGGGACCCGAGCTCCTATAATTCACCCCTCCACTTT
TRBJ2-7 | medium-sized | . | 11 | TRBV6-5 | CASSYSSEQYF | TGTGCCAGCAGTTACTCTTCCGAGCAGTACTTC
TRBJ2-7 | few | . | 13 | TRBV30 | CAWSRLARYEQYF | TGTGCCTGGAGTAGGTTAGCGAGGTACGAGCAGTACTTC
TRBJ1-1 | . | . | 16 | TRBV28 | CASSLGGRAGRTEAFF | TGTGCCAGCAGTTTAGGGGGGAGGGCAGGGCGAACTGAAGCTTTCTTT
TRBJ2-1 | many | TRBD2 | 16 | TRBV2 | CASSDQAGGSYNEQFF | TGTGCCAGCAGTGACCAGGCGGGAGGGTCCTACAATGAGCAGTTCTTC
TRBJ2-5 | few | TRBD2 | 16 | TRBV6-6 | CASSYGGGRGQETQYF | TGTGCCAGCAGTTACGGGGGCGGGAGGGGCCAAGAGACCCAGTACTTC
TRBJ2-6 | . | TRBD1 | 16 | TRBV5-1 | CASSLGDSSGANVLTF | TGCGCCAGCAGCTTGGGGGACAGCTCTGGGGCCAACGTCCTGACTTTC
TRBJ2-3 | . | . | 12 | TRBV5-4 | CASSPGGDTQYF | TGTGCCAGCAGTCCTGGGGGAGATACGCAGTATTTT
TRBJ2-3 | . | . | 16 | TRBV4-2 | CASSRDPGGDTDTQYF | TGTGCCAGCAGCCGAGACCCGGGTGGTGACACAGATACGCAGTATTTT
TRBJ2-3 | . | . | 13 | TRBV5-5 | CASSESTEPTQYF | TGTGCCAGCAGCGAATCAACAGAGCCTACGCAGTATTTT
TRBJ2-3 | . | . | 14 | TRBV9 | CASSPSWVSDTQYF | TGTGCCAGCAGCCCCAGCTGGGTTTCAGATACGCAGTATTTT
TRBJ2-2 | . | TRBD2 | 17 | TRBV20-1 | CSARGLAGQENTGELFF | TGCAGTGCTAGAGGACTAGCGGGACAGGAGAACACCGGGGAGCTGTTTTTT
TRBJ2-6 | many | TRBD1 | 21 | TRBV27 | CASSLYPPTGKHSSGANVLTF | TGTGCCAGCAGTTTATACCCCCCGACAGGGAAGCACTCCTCTGGGGCCAACGTCCTGACTTTC
TRBJ1-5 | . | TRBD1 | 13 | TRBV5-5 | CASSKDRNQPQHF | TGTGCCAGCAGCAAGGACAGGAATCAGCCCCAGCATTTT
TRBJ2-1 | . | . | 13 | TRBV5-1 | CASSLTEINEQFF | TGCGCCAGCAGCTTAACCGAGATCAATGAGCAGTTCTTC
TRBJ2-5 | few | TRBD2 | 15 | TRBV6-1 | CASRTSGRSQETQYF | TGTGCCAGCAGAACTAGCGGGAGGTCACAAGAGACCCAGTACTTC
TRBJ1-2 | . | TRBD1 | 20 | TRBV6-9 | CASRPKRRRDRNTSNYGYTF | TGTGCCAGCAGACCCAAGCGGCGTCGGGACAGAAATACTTCTAACTATGGCTACACCTTC
TRBJ2-3 | . | . | 15 | TRBV30 | CAWSFRLGRTDTQYF | TGTGCCTGGAGTTTCCGACTGGGGCGCACAGATACGCAGTATTTT
TRBJ2-2 | . | . | 14 | TRBV6-4 | CASSDSTNTGELFF | TGTGCCAGCAGTGACTCGACTAACACCGGGGAGCTGTTTTTT
TRBJ2-2 | . | . | 14 | TRBV2 | CASSEGPNPGELFF | TGTGCCAGCAGTGAAGGCCCGAATCCCGGGGAGCTGTTTTTT
TRBJ2-7 | . | TRBD1 | 14 | TRBV2 | CASGDRGINYEQYF | TGTGCCAGCGGAGACAGGGGGATTAACTACGAGCAGTACTTC
TRBJ2-2 | few | TRBD2 | 14 | TRBV24-1 | CATRSGGDTGELFF | TGTGCCACCAGAAGCGGGGGGGACACCGGGGAGCTGTTTTTT
TRBJ2-6 | many | . | 15 | TRBV4-3 | CASSQDSAGANVLTF | TGCGCCAGCAGCCAAGACAGTGCCGGGGCCAACGTCCTGACTTTC
TRBJ2-7 | many | . | 14 | TRBV4-3 | CASSQDPLTYEQYF | TGCGCCAGCAGCCAAGATCCCCTAACCTACGAGCAGTACTTC
TRBJ2-7 | medium-sized | . | 12 | TRBV6-9 | CASSPTRTTPNF | TGTGCCAGCAGTCCGACACGGACGACCCCCAACTTC
TRBJ2-5 | few | . | 17 | TRBV4-1 | CASSQLRYDSLQETQYF | TGCGCCAGCAGCCAATTAAGATATGACAGCCTCCAAGAGACCCAGTACTTC
TRBJ1-5 | few | . | 14 | TRBV6-2/TRBV6-3 | CASSYQVGNQPQHF | TGTGCCAGCAGTTACCAGGTAGGCAATCAGCCCCAGCATTTT
TRBJ2-7 | . | TRBD1 | 15 | TRBV5-1 | CASSLDGQALYEQYF | TGCGCCAGCAGCTTGGATGGACAGGCACTTTACGAGCAGTACTTC
TRBJ2-2 | once | TRBD1 | 16 | TRBV12-5 | CASGGGQGAFTGELFF | TGTGCTAGTGGTGGAGGGCAGGGGGCTTTCACCGGGGAGCTGTTTTTT
TRBJ1-1 | . | . | 13 | TRBV10-1 | CASSLGRYTEAFF | TGCGCCAGCAGCCTGGGTCGTTACACTGAAGCTTTCTTT
TRBJ2-3 | few | . | 14 | TRBV28 | CASSGAGALDTQYF | TGTGCCAGCAGTGGGGCAGGGGCTTTAGATACGCAGTATTTT
TRBJ1-3 | many | . | 19 | TRBV6-6 | CASSYSTQPGAISGNTIYF | TGTGCCAGCAGTTACTCAACCCAGCCAGGGGCGATCTCTGGAAACACCATATATTTT
TRBJ1-2 | . | TRBD1 | 14 | TRBV11-2 | CASSLGQGAGGYTF | TGTGCCAGCAGCTTAGGACAGGGGGCCGGTGGCTACACCTTC
TRBJ2-7 | few | . | 14 | TRBV19 | CASRRDSRNHEQYF | TGTGCCAGTAGGCGGGACAGCCGGAACCACGAGCAGTACTTC
TRBJ1-2 | few | TRBD1 | 17 | TRBV28 | CASSLLLGTGGFRGYTF | TGTGCCAGCAGTTTATTACTCGGGACAGGGGGCTTTCGGGGCTACACCTTC
TRBJ2-7 | many | . | 15 | TRBV19 | CASSDPGQAYVEQYF | TGTGCCAGTAGTGATCCGGGACAAGCCTACGTGGAGCAGTACTTC
TRBJ1-5 | many | . | 18 | TRBV11-1 | CASSLVNIGWGNNQPQHF | TGTGCCAGCAGCTTAGTTAATATAGGTTGGGGGAATAATCAGCCCCAGCATTTT
TRBJ2-7 | . | . | 15 | TRBV20-1 | CSARDSRASSYEQYF | TGCAGTGCTAGAGACAGCAGGGCCAGCTCCTACGAGCAGTACTTC
TRBJ2-1 | medium-sized | . | 17 | TRBV10-1 | CASSGGVGKGSYNEQFF | TGCGCCAGCAGTGGGGGAGTGGGAAAAGGGTCCTACAATGAGCAGTTCTTC